This record looks at one T cell receptor beta chain sequence and its context. The sample belongs to a study of blood T cell repertoires in COVID-19. About the study: Some COVID-19 samples were acute and others convalescent; all came from the United States, Italy and Spain.

Germline values: CDR1 KGHDR, CDR2 SFDVKD. V trimming: 3 bases; J trimming: 6 bases; junction bases outside the gene matches: 8. This CDR3 has 15 amino acids. Seattle researchers signed up patients amid active infection and tracked them longitudinally. In the authors' workflow: By means of reference gene primer amplification, nucleated cell counts were estimated. Sequencing used immunoSEQ multiplex PCR; TCRdb keeps in-frame clones, though not all of them. D and trimming come from the DNA, and the V and J calls and clone size come from that table. Among approximately 500,000 clones listed, roughly 91% were seen once.

This receptor was obtained from a woman between 50 and 59 years old with COVID-19, enrolled during active disease. This chain connects TRBV24-1 to TRBJ1-2; 8 bases map to TRBD1. Sequences were obtained from peripheral blood. CDR3 in DNA: TGTGCCACCAGTGATCAGGGGGCCGGGGAGAATGGCTACACCTTC. Amino acid sequence: CATSDQGAGENGYTF.